This TCR beta chain was observed in a study of T cell responses to AZD1222 COVID-19 vaccine. Study-wide findings and caveats: Donors were largely white British and mainly female; clonal diversity was possibly underestimated. Within unmutated variant regions lay the reported targets of nearly half of spike-specific TCRs.

The assay was immunoSEQ multiplex PCR, and TCRdb's table has in-frame clones only and misses some. In the table there are about 96,000 clones, roughly nine tenths of which are singletons. In regard to this clone: The antigen remains undetermined.

The sequence was obtained from an adult in good health. The specimen was peripheral blood, collected on day 0 of AZD1222 vaccination.

CDR3 sequence reads: CASSLGTENYGYTF. The DNA of the CDR3 is TGTGCCAGCAGCCTTGGGACAGAAAACTATGGCTACACCTTC. The V gene is TRBV5-4, the J gene TRBJ1-2; 7 bases are a match to TRBD1. Germline values: CDR1 SGHNT, CDR2 YYREEE (reference sequence). This CDR3 is built from 14 residues. The trim removed 4 bases at V and 2 bases at J, leaving 5 bases unmatched.